The 9 T cell receptor beta chains listed next were all sequenced from one sample in a study of a mutant IDH1 vaccine in newly diagnosed glioma. These TCRs are of unknown antigen specificity. Time point denoted: week 11, during vaccination. Each dose of the vaccine consisted of 300 ug of mutant IDH1 20-mer peptide, with topical imiquimod. Profiled with immunoSEQ multiplex PCR; TCRdb holds only in-frame clones, not every one. The table has about 22,000 clones, about nine tenths seen once; the top ten hold 4.5% to 6%. Sequencing was performed on PBMCs, taken from a glioma patient whose treatment included an IDH1 peptide vaccine. Every receptor here comes from a woman aged 40 to 55 with glioma.

V is TRBV5-1 and J is TRBJ2-3; D may match TRBD1 or TRBD2 (5 bases each). The length of the CDR3 is 14 residues. V lost 7 bases to trimming and J lost 0 bases, with 12 bases between them. CDR1 is SGHRS, CDR2 YFSETQ, per germline. The CDR3 spells CASGWDHSTDTQYF. The DNA for the CDR3 is TGCGCCAGCGGCTGGGACCATAGCACAGATACGCAGTATTTT.

The CDR3 sequence is CASSQAGTGGGYTF. CDR3 bases: TGCGCCAGCAGCCAGGCCGGGACAGGGGGTGGCTACACCTTC. The chain is built from TRBV4-1 and TRBJ1-2, with TRBD1 matching over 11 bases. In germline, CDR1 is MGHRA, CDR2 YSYEKL. CDR3 length equals 14 residues. Germline trimming cut 3 bases from V and 7 bases from J; bases unmatched to any gene: 4.

V and J are TRBV9 and TRBJ1-1, with D possibly matching TRBD1 (6 bases). This CDR3 is built from 15 residues. V gave up 3 bases and J gave up 6 bases, with 18 bases separating them. The germline V gene encodes CDR1 SGDLS and CDR2 YYNGEE. The CDR3 region is CASSALEGQMSEAFF. The CDR3 DNA is TGTGCCAGCAGCGCCCTTGAAGGACAGATGTCTGAAGCTTTCTTT.

The chain has TRBV10-1 and TRBJ2-2; tentatively, D is TRBD2 (6 bases). This CDR3 has 15 amino acids. V gave up 3 bases and J gave up 3 bases, with 11 bases separating them. CDR1 WNHNN and CDR2 SYGVQD come from the germline V gene (reference sequence). This CDR3 reads CASSDSRRDTGELFF. The CDR3 DNA sequence: TGCGCCAGCAGTGACTCTAGGAGGGACACCGGGGAGCTGTTTTTT.

This clone was detected only a few times. The gene calls are TRBV4-1 and TRBJ2-1; D uncertain. V was trimmed by 1 base and J by 7 bases, leaving 11 bases between them. The CDR3 has 14 residues. Germline V gene lookup returns CDR1 MGHRA and CDR2 YSYEKL. As DNA, the CDR3 is TGCGCCAGCAGCCAAGGGTGGGGTTATAATGAGCAGTTCTTC. This encodes CASSQGWGYNEQFF.

This chain connects TRBV4-2 to TRBJ2-5, with a possible D match to TRBD2 (6 bases). This CDR3 region has 14 residues. Germline CDR1 and CDR2: LGHNA and YNFKEQ. V was shortened by 3 bases and J by 5 bases, with 13 bases between the two germline ends. CDR3 amino acids: CASSQPGVWETQYF. The CDR3 DNA follows: TGTGCCAGCAGCCAGCCGGGGGTGTGGGAGACCCAGTACTTC.

The chain has TRBV4-1 and TRBJ2-7; TRBD2 agrees at 7 bases. J was trimmed by 3 bases and V by 5 bases; bases with no gene match: 10. CDR1 and CDR2 (germline): MGHRA, YSYEKL. This CDR3 is built from 15 residues. Here the CDR3 reads CASSESGKTGYEQYF. CDR3 DNA sequence: TGCGCCAGCAGCGAAAGCGGGAAAACCGGCTACGAGCAGTACTTC.

This rearrangement joins TRBV9 to TRBJ1-4; D not certain. The CDR3 covers 16 residues. The V gene lost 0 bases and the J gene lost 0 bases, with 9 bases spanning the gap. Germline CDR1 reads SGDLS; CDR2 reads YYNGEE. Here the CDR3 reads CASSVDVAATNEKLFF. In nucleotides, the CDR3 is TGTGCCAGCAGCGTAGATGTGGCTGCAACTAATGAAAAACTGTTTTTT.

J is TRBJ1-1 and V is TRBV28; D gene uncertain. The length of the CDR3 is 17 residues. V was clipped by 3 bases and J by 0 bases, with 17 bases between them. The germline CDR1 and CDR2 sequences are MDHEN and SYDVKM. The CDR3 bases are TGTGCCAGCAGTTTCGGGGTTGGGTCACAATTGAACACTGAAGCTTTCTTT. Protein: CASSFGVGSQLNTEAFF.